A selection of T cell receptor beta chains follows, all from one sample in a study of T cells after yellow fever vaccination. In TCRdb, the 5' RACE reads were re-called with MiXCR into one record per CDR3 protein. Among about 350,000 distinct CDR3 sequences, 11% were seen once, and the ten largest hold roughly 18%. This sample comprised PBMCs, obtained on the day of the first yellow fever vaccination. Source of these receptors: a man aged 18 to 29 who received the YFV17D yellow fever vaccine. The CDR3 runs from the conserved cysteine through the conserved F or W. Fields, in order: CDR3 length, V gene, CDR3 protein.

CDR3 length: 15
V gene: TRBV12-3/TRBV12-4
CDR3 protein: CASSPRGASTGELFF

CDR3 length: 14
V gene: TRBV7-9
CDR3 protein: CASSLHGETYGYTF

CDR3 length: 15
V gene: TRBV5-1
CDR3 protein: CASSAGTGLGEKLFF

CDR3 length: 17
V gene: TRBV4-3
CDR3 protein: CASSQDPPTGTSSPLHF

CDR3 length: 13
V gene: TRBV28
CDR3 protein: CASSPGQVHGYTF

CDR3 length: 13
V gene: TRBV7-3
CDR3 protein: CATAVLSENIQYF

CDR3 length: 11
V gene: TRBV27
CDR3 protein: CASSLGRGWYF

CDR3 length: 16
V gene: TRBV25-1
CDR3 protein: CASGSVGGGEIGELFF

CDR3 length: 14
V gene: TRBV27
CDR3 protein: CASSVNPGDTEAFF

CDR3 length: 15
V gene: TRBV4-1
CDR3 protein: CASSPLRGAYNEQFF

CDR3 length: 10
V gene: TRBV29-1
CDR3 protein: CSARSGELFF

CDR3 length: 13
V gene: TRBV5-4
CDR3 protein: CAARQGTNYGYTF

CDR3 length: 15
V gene: TRBV13
CDR3 protein: CASSSPTGEGDTQYF

CDR3 length: 14
V gene: TRBV2
CDR3 protein: CASSYGIRGQPQHF

CDR3 length: 14
V gene: TRBV3-1
CDR3 protein: CASSLSGVATEAFF

CDR3 length: 16
V gene: TRBV7-9
CDR3 protein: CASSLFDRDSQETQYF

CDR3 length: 14
V gene: TRBV4-1
CDR3 protein: CASSQGGQVYGYTF

CDR3 length: 14
V gene: TRBV3-1
CDR3 protein: CASSPSGGIETQYF

CDR3 length: 16
V gene: TRBV5-4
CDR3 protein: CASSGGTGSSPSPLHF

CDR3 length: 14
V gene: TRBV6-5
CDR3 protein: CASSGNWAGNTIYF

CDR3 length: 15
V gene: TRBV4-3
CDR3 protein: CASSPGTSGYNEQFF

CDR3 length: 16
V gene: TRBV5-1
CDR3 protein: CASSLNDRRSGNTIYF

CDR3 length: 16
V gene: TRBV19
CDR3 protein: CASSIEFGRAAYEQYF

CDR3 length: 15
V gene: TRBV4-3
CDR3 protein: CASSQVAQVPGELFF

CDR3 length: 17
V gene: TRBV10-3
CDR3 protein: CVIDRLAGGPVYETQYF

CDR3 length: 17
V gene: TRBV4-1
CDR3 protein: CASSQTGPTGKRNTIYF

CDR3 length: 16
V gene: TRBV20-1
CDR3 protein: CSARGFTGGRGTEAFF

CDR3 length: 14
V gene: TRBV7-8
CDR3 protein: CASSRPGTFETQYF

CDR3 length: 16
V gene: TRBV5-1
CDR3 protein: CASSLASAGAVTEAFF

CDR3 length: 15
V gene: TRBV10-1
CDR3 protein: CASSFTSGGTDTQYF

CDR3 length: 12
V gene: TRBV5-1
CDR3 protein: CASSSDRNEQFF

CDR3 length: 16
V gene: TRBV20-1
CDR3 protein: CSASPSGGPGLETQYF

CDR3 length: 17
V gene: TRBV5-1
CDR3 protein: CASSLPTSASSYNEQFF

CDR3 length: 14
V gene: TRBV25-1
CDR3 protein: CASSKTVSSYEQYF

CDR3 length: 14
V gene: TRBV20-1
CDR3 protein: CSASRTGRNTEAFF

CDR3 length: 15
V gene: TRBV2
CDR3 protein: CASNVRGGPENIQYF

CDR3 length: 15
V gene: TRBV27
CDR3 protein: CASGSPGAVGEKLFF

CDR3 length: 15
V gene: TRBV11-2
CDR3 protein: CASSSALIAKNIQYF

CDR3 length: 11
V gene: TRBV2
CDR3 protein: CASMSLSREFF

CDR3 length: 15
V gene: TRBV5-1
CDR3 protein: CASSLDSSYNSPLHF

CDR3 length: 14
V gene: TRBV19
CDR3 protein: CASSWDRGRAEQFF

CDR3 length: 14
V gene: TRBV6-5
CDR3 protein: CASSYLRDNSPLHF

CDR3 length: 17
V gene: TRBV5-6
CDR3 protein: CASSLSGVIGDNQPQHF

CDR3 length: 14
V gene: TRBV6-5
CDR3 protein: CASSYGGRGEKLFF

CDR3 length: 13
V gene: TRBV7-3
CDR3 protein: CASSVTGSYEQYF

CDR3 length: 16
V gene: TRBV5-1
CDR3 protein: CASSLESGGSTDTQYF

CDR3 length: 15
V gene: TRBV25-1
CDR3 protein: CASSEWRGDTDTQYF

CDR3 length: 12
V gene: TRBV20-1
CDR3 protein: CSADKQGKEQYF

CDR3 length: 14
V gene: TRBV6-1
CDR3 protein: CASSVGQQIYEQYF

CDR3 length: 15
V gene: TRBV20-1
CDR3 protein: CSASGSGGAGYEQYF

CDR3 length: 14
V gene: TRBV6-2/TRBV6-3
CDR3 protein: CASSSRVVGNEQFF

CDR3 length: 14
V gene: TRBV12-3/TRBV12-4
CDR3 protein: CASSYLRGRGGYTF

CDR3 length: 15
V gene: TRBV18
CDR3 protein: CASSHYSYSGNTIYF

CDR3 length: 11
V gene: TRBV20-1
CDR3 protein: CRGEDNTEAFF

CDR3 length: 13
V gene: TRBV7-9
CDR3 protein: CASFPGRNTEAFF